This T cell receptor beta chain comes out of a study of shared clonotypes between healthy human individuals. Findings and caveats of the study: Lower generation probabilities were found for non-shared clonotypes than for those shared by all four donors. Naive subsets tended to show greater estimated richness than memory subsets. Sampling was confined to blood; repertoires within tissues likely differ.

Naive CD8 cells were CD45RO-negative, positively selected for CCR7, excluding terminally differentiated effector memory CD45RA+ cells. The CDR3 has 15 residues. The germline V gene has CDR1 SEHNR and CDR2 FQNEAQ (reference sequence). V was pared by 3 bases and J by 1 base, with 13 bases between. Remarks on this clone: Its antigen remains unknown.

Generated by immunoSEQ multiplex PCR, the TCRdb table keeps only in-frame clones and is missing some. Among about 680,000 clones listed, about 92% were seen once. The V and J genes are TRBV7-9 and TRBJ2-7, with D maybe TRBD2 (6 bases). The TCR comes from a man between 25 and 39 years old in good health. Source material: naive CD8+ T cells sorted from blood. CDR3 sequence reads: CASSFPGGGSYEQYF. The DNA for the CDR3 is TGTGCCAGCAGCTTCCCCGGGGGTGGGTCCTACGAGCAGTACTTC.